The present TCR beta chain was sequenced within a study of T cell responses to AZD1222 COVID-19 vaccine listed by TCRdb under 2021. In terms of the full investigation: A total of roughly 240 trial participants underwent TCR sequencing, of whom 207 received two doses of AZD1222 and around 26 received two doses of the MenACWY control vaccine. Trial participants were enrolled by age into 18-55, 56-69 and 70-plus year subgroups, with about 150, 27 and 61 TCR-sequenced participants respectively. Study-level results and caveats: Most participants were white British and females outnumbered males, and the authors suggested that clonal diversity may have been underestimated. CD4 TCRs associated with the vaccine covered the entire spike protein, and the dominant responses were in regions 160-218 and 743-854. The 56-69-year group was small, and its depth increase did not reach significance, likely because of low power. Because no day 14 peak-response samples were available, repertoires were characterized only after the peak T cell response. A significant rise in spike-specific TCR breadth and depth was observed after two AZD1222 doses relative to day 0 and relative to MenACWY recipients. Only five to seven AZD1222 recipients were SARS-CoV-2 seropositive at baseline, limiting conclusions about previously exposed vaccinees. Reportedly, close to half of the unique spike-specific TCRs recognized epitopes lying outside the regions that are mutated in the B.1.351 and B.1.1.7 variants.

Taken with the paper, the label for time point translates to: baseline before first vaccination. The sample's treatment or condition label is to be understood as: meningococcal conjugate vaccine given as trial control. Vaccinee samples were obtained from the UK trials COV001 and COV002, which included a single-blind randomized controlled phase 2/3 trial of AZD1222 (ChAdOx1 nCoV-19) in healthy adults. For TCRbeta chain sequencing, PBMC samples from trial participants were taken at day 0 and at day 28 after the second dose. Details on this clone: Which antigen it targets is not known. Base qualities are not provided; no much larger clone lies one nucleotide away.

The CDR3 regions of human TCRbeta chains were analyzed by immunosequencing. For the original study's pipeline: TCRs in the repertoires were compared against a reference library of SARS-CoV-2-specific TCRs that had been generated with the MIRA antigen-specificity platform. Breadth meant the fraction of unique TCRs that were SARS-CoV-2-associated, whereas depth meant the fraction of total T cells that were SARS-CoV-2-associated. Using the MIRA data, each spike-specific TCR was mapped to the spike region that the TCR reacts to and placed in a CD4 or CD8 class. Log10-transformed breadth and depth values were compared by one-way ANOVA with Sidak's multiple comparisons tests. TCRdb carries this immuneACCESS record with in-frame sequences only. Its versions omit some clonotypes, under half of them owing to an unresolved V gene in the studies checked, with the rest unexplained. The DNA was the basis for D and trimming; V, J and clone size are from that table. The table for this sample lists some 150,000 clones; about nine tenths of them were counted only once. The top ten clones comprise about 3.2% of the sample.

This material consisted of peripheral blood, taken on day 0 of MenACWY control vaccination. This clonotype was obtained from an adult in good health.

The CDR3 protein is CASSTKQVPETQYF. The DNA sequence follows: TGTGCCAGCTCAACCAAACAGGTGCCCGAGACCCAGTACTTC. The chain is assembled from TRBV18 and TRBJ2-5, and the D gene may be TRBD1, 5 bases matching. From a lookup of the germline V gene, CDR1 and CDR2 are KGHSH and LQKENI. From the cysteine through the phenylalanine, the CDR3 covers 14 amino acids. The kept DNA is CDR3 alone, 42 bases in frame from the first base. V is reduced by 5 bases and J by 5 bases, leaving a spacing of 15 bases between them.